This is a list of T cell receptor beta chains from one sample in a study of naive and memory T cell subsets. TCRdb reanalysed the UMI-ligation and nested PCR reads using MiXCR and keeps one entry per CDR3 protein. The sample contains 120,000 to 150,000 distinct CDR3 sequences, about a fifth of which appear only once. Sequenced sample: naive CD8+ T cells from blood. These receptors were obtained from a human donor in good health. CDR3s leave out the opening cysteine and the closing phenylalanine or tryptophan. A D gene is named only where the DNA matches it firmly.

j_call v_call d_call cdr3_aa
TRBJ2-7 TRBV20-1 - SAKELAQSSYEQY
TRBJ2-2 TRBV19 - ASEFGELF
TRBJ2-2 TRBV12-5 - ASGFSHTGSAGELF
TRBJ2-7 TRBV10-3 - AIRASYEQY
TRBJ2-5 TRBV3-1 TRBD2 ASSHTGLAVQETQY
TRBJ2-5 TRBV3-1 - ASSQDISGETQY
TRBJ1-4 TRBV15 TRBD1 ATSREGQANEKLF
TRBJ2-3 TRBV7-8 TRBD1 ASSLRTGDIPDTQY
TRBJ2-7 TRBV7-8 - ASSQQGLSYEQY
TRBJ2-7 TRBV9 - ASSVGLGEQY
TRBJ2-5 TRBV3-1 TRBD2 ASRPRGVGETQY
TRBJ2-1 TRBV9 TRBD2 ASSAGTSDYNEQF
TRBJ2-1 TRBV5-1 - ASSLANRANEQF
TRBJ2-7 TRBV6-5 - ASSYSEGVYEQY
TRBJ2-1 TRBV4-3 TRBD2 ASSQVAVAGGYNEQF
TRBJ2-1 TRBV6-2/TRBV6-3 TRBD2 ASTPPGREVFREQF
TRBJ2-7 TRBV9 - ASSVGQSYEQY
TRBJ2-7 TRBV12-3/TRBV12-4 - ASGLIGRVGYEQY
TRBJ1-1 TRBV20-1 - SASKEANTEAF
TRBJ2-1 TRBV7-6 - ASSPPGADSYNEQF
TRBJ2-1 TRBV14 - ASSQGRGGLAAAYNEQF
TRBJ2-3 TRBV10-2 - ASRIVTSSTDTQY
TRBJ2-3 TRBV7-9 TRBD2 ASSPGLAGSDTQY
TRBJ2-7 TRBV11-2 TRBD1 ASSALRGTGYYEQY
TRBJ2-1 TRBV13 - ASSLVDQSNEQF
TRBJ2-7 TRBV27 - ASSLYPGPYEQY
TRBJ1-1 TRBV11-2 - ASVYLCASSLGPPAEEAF
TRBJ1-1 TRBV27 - ASSLSGAWTEAF
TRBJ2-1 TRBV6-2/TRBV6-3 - ASSRIAMTYNEQF
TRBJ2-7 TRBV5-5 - ASSLDNYEQY
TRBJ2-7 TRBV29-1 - SVGPAGLPYEQY
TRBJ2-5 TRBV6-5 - ASSSLVSSGQQQETQY
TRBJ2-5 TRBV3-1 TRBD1 ASSQDLKGGLQETQY
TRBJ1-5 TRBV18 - ASSPPSGVRVEPQH
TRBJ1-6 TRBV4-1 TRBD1 ASRRQGPFEVLH
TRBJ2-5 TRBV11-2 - ASTWEETQY
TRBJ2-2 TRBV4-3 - ASSPGQNTGELF
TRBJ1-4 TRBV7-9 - ASSRTDGNEKLF
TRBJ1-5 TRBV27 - ASSLISNQPQH
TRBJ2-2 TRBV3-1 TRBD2 ASSHLLAGVSGELF
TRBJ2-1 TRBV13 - ASSVQGRVEQF
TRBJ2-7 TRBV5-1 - ASSLWAGFYEQY
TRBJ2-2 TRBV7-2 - ASSLSRDSDLVGELF
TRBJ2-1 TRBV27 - ATLDTSYNEQF
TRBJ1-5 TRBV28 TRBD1 ASTEQGSIHSNQPQH
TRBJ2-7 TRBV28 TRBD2 ASSETSAYEQY
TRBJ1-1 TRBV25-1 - ASSEYILGQMDTEAF
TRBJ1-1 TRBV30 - AWSVVIDTEAF
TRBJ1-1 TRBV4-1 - ASSHLQEGNTEAF
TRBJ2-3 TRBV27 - ASSLLRRDTQY
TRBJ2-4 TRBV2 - ASSGSAFESWAKNIQY
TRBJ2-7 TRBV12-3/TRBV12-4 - ASSPALYEQY
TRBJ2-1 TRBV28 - ASRPQVGSYNEQF